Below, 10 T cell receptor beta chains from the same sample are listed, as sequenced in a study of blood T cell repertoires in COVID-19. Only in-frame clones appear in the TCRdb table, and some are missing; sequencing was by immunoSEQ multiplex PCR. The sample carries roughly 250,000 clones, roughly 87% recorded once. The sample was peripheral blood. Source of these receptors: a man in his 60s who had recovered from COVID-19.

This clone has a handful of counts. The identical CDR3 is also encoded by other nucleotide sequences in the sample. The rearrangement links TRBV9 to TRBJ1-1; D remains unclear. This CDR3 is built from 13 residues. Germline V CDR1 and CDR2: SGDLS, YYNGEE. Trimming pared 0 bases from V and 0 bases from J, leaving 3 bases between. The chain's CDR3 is CASSVALNTEAFF. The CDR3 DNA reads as TGTGCCAGCAGCGTAGCTTTGAACACTGAAGCTTTCTTT.

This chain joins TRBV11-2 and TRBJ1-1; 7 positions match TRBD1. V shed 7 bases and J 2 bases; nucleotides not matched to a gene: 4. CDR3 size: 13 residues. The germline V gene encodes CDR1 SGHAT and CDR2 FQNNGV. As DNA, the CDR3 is TGTGCCAGCATCAGGACAGGTAACACTGAAGCTTTCTTT. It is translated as CASIRTGNTEAFF.

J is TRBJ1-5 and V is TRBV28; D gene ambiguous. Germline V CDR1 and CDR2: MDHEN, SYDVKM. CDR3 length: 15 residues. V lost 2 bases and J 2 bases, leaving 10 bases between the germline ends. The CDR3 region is CASSLLSLRNQPQHF. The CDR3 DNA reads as TGTGCCAGCAGTTTACTCTCACTGCGCAATCAGCCCCAGCATTTT.

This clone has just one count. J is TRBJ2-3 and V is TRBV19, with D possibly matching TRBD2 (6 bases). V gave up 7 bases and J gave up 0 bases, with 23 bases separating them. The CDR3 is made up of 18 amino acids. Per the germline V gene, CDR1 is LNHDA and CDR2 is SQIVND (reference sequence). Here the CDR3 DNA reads TGTGCCAGTACGGGGATGTCCCGGACTATAATAAGCACAGATACGCAGTATTTT. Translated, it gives CASTGMSRTIISTDTQYF.

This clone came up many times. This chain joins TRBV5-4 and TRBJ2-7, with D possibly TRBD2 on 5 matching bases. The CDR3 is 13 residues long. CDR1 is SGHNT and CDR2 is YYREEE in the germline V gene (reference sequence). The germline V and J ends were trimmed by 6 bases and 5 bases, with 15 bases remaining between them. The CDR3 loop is CASIIQTRDEQYV. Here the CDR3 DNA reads TGTGCCAGCATCATACAAACGCGGGACGAGCAGTACGTC.

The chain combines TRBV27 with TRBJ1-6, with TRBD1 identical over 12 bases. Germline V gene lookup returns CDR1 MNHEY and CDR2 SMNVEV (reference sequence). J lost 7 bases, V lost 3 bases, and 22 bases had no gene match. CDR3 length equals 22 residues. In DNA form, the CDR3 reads TGTGCCAGCAGTTTGTTTCTCCTTCCGGGACAGGGGGCGTCGATTCTGAATTCACCCCTCCACTTT. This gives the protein CASSLFLLPGQGASILNSPLHF.

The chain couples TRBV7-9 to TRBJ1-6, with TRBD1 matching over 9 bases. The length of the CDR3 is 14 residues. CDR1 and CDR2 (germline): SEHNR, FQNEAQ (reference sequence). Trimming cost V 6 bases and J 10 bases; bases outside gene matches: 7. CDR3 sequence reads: CASRGGTGTSPLHF. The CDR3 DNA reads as TGTGCCAGCAGAGGGGGGACAGGGACCTCACCCCTCCACTTT.

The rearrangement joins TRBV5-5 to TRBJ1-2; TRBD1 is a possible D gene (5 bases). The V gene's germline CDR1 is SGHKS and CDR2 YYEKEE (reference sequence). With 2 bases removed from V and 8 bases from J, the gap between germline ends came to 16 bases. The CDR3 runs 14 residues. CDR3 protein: CASSLAAREGGYTF. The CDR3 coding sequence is TGTGCCAGCAGCTTAGCAGCCAGGGAAGGAGGCTACACCTTC.

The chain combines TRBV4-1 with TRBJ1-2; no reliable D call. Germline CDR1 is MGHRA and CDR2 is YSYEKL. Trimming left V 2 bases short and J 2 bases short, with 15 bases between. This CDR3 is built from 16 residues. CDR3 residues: CASSQTVSQKNYGYTF. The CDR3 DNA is TGCGCCAGCAGCCAAACCGTCTCACAGAAAAACTATGGCTACACCTTC.

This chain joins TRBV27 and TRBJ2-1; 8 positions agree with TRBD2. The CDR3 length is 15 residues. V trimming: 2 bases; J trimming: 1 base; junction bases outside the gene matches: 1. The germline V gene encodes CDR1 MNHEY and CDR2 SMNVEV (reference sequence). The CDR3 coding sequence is TGTGCCAGCAGTTTAGCGGGGGGTTCCTACAATGAGCAGTTCTTC. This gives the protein CASSLAGGSYNEQFF.